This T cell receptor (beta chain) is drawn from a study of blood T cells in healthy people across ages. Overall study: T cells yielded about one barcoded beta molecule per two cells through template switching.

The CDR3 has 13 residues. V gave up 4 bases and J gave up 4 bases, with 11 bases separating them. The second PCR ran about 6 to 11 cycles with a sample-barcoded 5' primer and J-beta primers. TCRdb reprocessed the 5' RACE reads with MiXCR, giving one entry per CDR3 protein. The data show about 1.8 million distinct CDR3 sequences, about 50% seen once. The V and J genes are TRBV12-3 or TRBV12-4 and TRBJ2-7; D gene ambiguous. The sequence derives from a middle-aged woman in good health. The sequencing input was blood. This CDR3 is CASSSDPRYEQYF. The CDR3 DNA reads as TGTGCCAGCAGTTCAGACCCAAGATACGAGCAGTACTTC.